The TCR beta chain described here comes from a study of T cell changes during pregnancy in multiple sclerosis. The method was immunoSEQ multiplex PCR; TCRdb's version includes in-frame clones alone and lacks a portion of them. The sample lists approximately 130,000 clones; roughly 96% were seen once. Source: peripheral blood, taken after pregnancy. This clonotype was obtained from a female donor with multiple sclerosis, enrolled in a pregnancy study.

CDR3 sequence: CASRGGLDSGNTIYF. The CDR3 DNA reads TGCGCCAGCCGTGGAGGGTTAGACTCTGGAAACACCATATATTTT. The chain is built from TRBV5-1 and TRBJ1-3; D ambiguous. The CDR3 runs 15 residues. Trimming shortened V by 7 bases and J by 0 bases, and 14 bases separated the two germline ends. Germline values: CDR1 SGHRS, CDR2 YFSETQ. Complete variable domain (other parts from reference TRBV5-1 and TRBJ1-3): KAGVTQTPRYLIKTRGQQVTLSCSPISGHRSVSWYQQTPGQGLQFLFEYFSETQRNKGNFPGRFSGRQFSNSRSEMNVSTLELGDSALYLCASRGGLDSGNTIYFGEGSWLTVV.